The 11 T cell receptor beta chains reported below all come from one sample, sequenced in a study of blood T cell repertoires in COVID-19. The repertoire was sequenced with immunoSEQ multiplex PCR; TCRdb's copy has only in-frame clones and lacks some. The sample includes roughly 180,000 clones, less than 85% of them seen just once. Source material: PBMCs or T cells enriched from blood (not recorded which). The receptors here all came from a man in his fifties or sixties who had recovered from COVID-19.

The chain carries TRBV19 and TRBJ2-2; TRBD2 matches 8 bases. The CDR3 runs 16 residues. Trimming took 7 bases from V and 4 from J; bases not matched to a gene: 11. The germline CDR1 and CDR2 sequences are LNHDA and SQIVND (reference sequence). CDR3 bases: TGTGCCAGTATTCCAGCGGGGGCTTGGGGCACCGGGGAGCTGTTTTTT. It is translated as CASIPAGAWGTGELFF.

The genes are TRBV7-6 and TRBJ1-6, with TRBD1 as a possible D gene (6 bases). Between the trimmed V and J ends, which lost 8 bases and 6 bases, there was a span of 11 bases. In germline, CDR1 is SGHVS, CDR2 FNYEAQ. This CDR3 is built from 13 residues. CDR3 loop: CASGQKVNSPLHF. The CDR3 DNA sequence: TGTGCCAGCGGACAGAAAGTTAATTCACCCCTCCACTTT.

The CDR3 region has the DNA TGTGCCAGCAGCTCAAGACAGGGGCGAAGTAATTCACCCCTCCACTTT. Protein sequence: CASSSRQGRSNSPLHF. The chain combines TRBV9 with TRBJ1-6, with 8 bases aligning to TRBD1. The length of the CDR3 is 16 residues. CDR1 is SGDLS, CDR2 YYNGEE, per germline. The V gene end was trimmed by 4 bases and the J gene end by 6 bases; junction bases not matched to a gene: 9.

With regard to this clone: The sample holds other DNA sequences that translate to the same CDR3. In DNA form, the CDR3 reads TGTGCCAGCAGCCAAGGAGCCTACAATGAGCAGTTCTTC. Its translation: CASSQGAYNEQFF. The V and J genes are TRBV3-1 (or the pseudogene TRBV3-2) and TRBJ2-1; no reliable D call. This CDR3 region has 13 residues. CDR1 is LGHDT and CDR2 is YNNKEL in the germline V gene (reference sequence). Trimming left V 1 base short and J 2 bases short, with 3 bases between.

There are a few counts of this clone. The rearrangement links TRBV19 to TRBJ2-1; TRBD2 matches 14 bases. The germline gives CDR1 LNHDA, CDR2 SQIVND (reference sequence). The CDR3 loop spans 19 amino acids. The junction had 16 bases not matched to a gene; V was cut back by 4 bases and J by 8 bases. The CDR3 DNA is TGTGCCAGTAGTACACCTAGACTAGCGGGAGGGTCGGAAAGGGATGAGCAGTTCTTC. Translated, it gives CASSTPRLAGGSERDEQFF. Supplemented by reference TRBV19 and TRBJ2-1, the full variable domain reads DGGITQSPKYLFRKEGQNVTLSCEQNLNHDAMYWYRQDPGQGLRLIYYSQIVNDFQKGDIAEGYSVSREKKESFPLTVTSAQKNPTAFYLCASSTPRLAGGSERDEQFFGPGTRLTVL.

This rearrangement joins TRBV6-1 to TRBJ1-1; D is possibly TRBD1 (5 bases). This CDR3 is built from 13 residues. The germline gives CDR1 MNHNS, CDR2 SASEGT. V was pared by 2 bases and J by 11 bases, with 15 bases between. The CDR3 is CASSEMTVNQAFF. Here the CDR3 DNA reads TGTGCCAGCAGTGAAATGACAGTCAATCAGGCTTTCTTT.

The V and J genes are TRBV28 and TRBJ1-5; D ambiguous. The CDR3 is made up of 14 amino acids. Deletions cut 6 bases from V and 2 bases from J, with 11 bases between. CDR1 and CDR2 from the germline V gene are MDHEN and SYDVKM. The CDR3 is CASSLWSGNQPQHF. CDR3 nucleotides: TGTGCCAGCAGCCTTTGGTCGGGCAATCAGCCCCAGCATTTT.

The V and J genes are TRBV12-3 or TRBV12-4 and TRBJ1-1; perhaps TRBD1 as D (6 bases). The length of the CDR3 is 13 residues. Trimming stripped 9 bases from V and 5 bases from J, with 16 bases between. The CDR3 nucleotides are TGTGCCAGTCGGAAGGGGGTAGGGACTGAAGCTTTCTTT. It codes for CASRKGVGTEAFF.

The chain uses TRBV9 and TRBJ2-3; TRBD1 matches at 8 bases. Germline loops: CDR1 SGDLS, CDR2 YYNGEE. CDR3 length: 14 residues. V was clipped by 3 bases and J by 5 bases; unmatched bases: 5. The CDR3 sequence: CASSARQGLDTQYF. The DNA of the CDR3 is TGTGCCAGCAGCGCCAGACAGGGGTTAGATACGCAGTATTTT.

The CDR3 protein is CASSSDREETQYF. In DNA, the CDR3 is TGTGCCAGCAGCTCCGACAGGGAAGAGACCCAGTACTTC. The V gene is TRBV2, the J gene TRBJ2-5, with 7 bases matching TRBD1. Germline trimming cut 6 bases from V and 3 bases from J; bases unmatched to any gene: 4. The length of the CDR3 is 13 residues. The V gene's germline CDR1 is SNHLY and CDR2 FYNNEI.

This rearrangement joins TRBV6-6 to TRBJ1-4; possibly TRBD1 for D (6 bases). Between the trimmed V and J ends, which lost 5 bases and 6 bases, there was a span of 19 bases. Germline lookup yields CDR1 MNHNY and CDR2 SVGAGI (reference sequence). The CDR3 has 16 residues. CDR3 sequence (DNA): TGTGCCAGCAGTATCACACCAGGGGTTCATGATGAAAAACTGTTTTTT. Its protein is CASSITPGVHDEKLFF.